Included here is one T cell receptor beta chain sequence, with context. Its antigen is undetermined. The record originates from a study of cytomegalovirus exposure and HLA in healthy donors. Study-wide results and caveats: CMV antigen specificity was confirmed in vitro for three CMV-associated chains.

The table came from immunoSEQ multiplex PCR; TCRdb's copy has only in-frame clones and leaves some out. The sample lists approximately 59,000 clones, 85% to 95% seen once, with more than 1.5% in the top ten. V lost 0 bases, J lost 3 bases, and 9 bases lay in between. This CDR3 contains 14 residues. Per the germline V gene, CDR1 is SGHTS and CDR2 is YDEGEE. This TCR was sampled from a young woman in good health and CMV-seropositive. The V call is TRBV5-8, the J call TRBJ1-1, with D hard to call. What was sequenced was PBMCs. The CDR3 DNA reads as TGTGCCAGCAGCTTGGAACTCGGGGACACTGAAGCTTTCTTT. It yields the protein CASSLELGDTEAFF. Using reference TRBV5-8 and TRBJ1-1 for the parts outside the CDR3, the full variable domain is EAGVTQSPTHLIKTRGQQATLRCSPISGHTSVYWYQQALGLGLQFLLWYDEGEERNRGNFPPRFSGRQFPNYSSELNVNALELEDSALYLCASSLELGDTEAFFGQGTRLTVV.